These 16 T cell receptor beta chains were all obtained from the same sample, sequenced in a study of diagnostic markers for celiac disease. From the reads, TCRdb lists one entry per CDR3 protein and no DNA. The table lists some 4,000 distinct CDR3 sequences. The sequencing input was either unsorted cells or a sorted T cell fraction (not recorded which). The receptors come from a human donor. This table probably holds off-target reads from a library built for another chain.

This clonotype is called medium-sized based on its frequency. CDR3 residues: CSAPRPPRVQYF. This chain links TRBV20-1 with TRBJ2-5; with no DNA, the TCRdb D assignment of TRBD1 cannot be verified. Germline V gene lookup returns CDR1 DFQATT and CDR2 SNEGSKA (reference sequence). The CDR3 has 12 amino acids.

Considering frequency, this clonotype is medium-sized. V is TRBV6-1 and J is TRBJ1-2; TCRdb selects TRBD1, and the lack of DNA leaves this call unchecked. Germline values: CDR1 MNHNS, CDR2 SASEGT. The CDR3 totals 14 residues. Here the CDR3 reads CASRYRDLNYGYTF.

In terms of frequency, this clonotype is medium-sized (0.01 to 0.1%). The genes are TRBV4-3 and TRBJ2-4; TCRdb calls TRBD1, which cannot be checked without DNA. Germline loops: CDR1 LGHNA, CDR2 YSLEER. This CDR3 comprises 18 residues. The CDR3 reads CASSQDLPRGLAKNIQYF.

This clonotype is deemed medium-sized by its frequency. The V call is TRBV7-2, the J call TRBJ2-7. Germline V gene lookup returns CDR1 SGHTA and CDR2 FQGNSA. The CDR3 is made up of 14 amino acids. The CDR3 spells CASSLSAFSYEQYF.

This clonotype ranks as medium-sized in terms of frequency. The chain uses TRBV28 and TRBJ2-7; the D call of TRBD2 rests on TCRdb alone, since no DNA is present to check it. The CDR3 is 15 residues long. Germline assignment: CDR1 MDHEN and CDR2 SYDVKM. The CDR3 sequence is CASRPTGGARYEQYF.

The chain combines TRBV5-4 with TRBJ2-7; TCRdb's D call, TRBD2, is unchecked because there is no DNA. CDR1 and CDR2 (germline): SGHNT, YYREEE (reference sequence). The CDR3 length is 16 residues. CDR3: CASSLNAASGNYEQYF.

Its frequency marks this clonotype as medium-sized. This rearrangement joins TRBV30 to TRBJ1-1; TCRdb picks TRBD1, but there is no DNA to check that call. Germline V CDR1 and CDR2: GTSNPN, SVGIG (reference sequence). The CDR3 is 13 amino acids. The CDR3 spells CAWRRGAGTEAFF.

Measured by frequency, this clonotype is medium-sized. This sequence joins TRBV7-2 and TRBJ1-1. Looked up from germline, CDR1 is SGHTA and CDR2 is FQGNSA. The CDR3 has 13 residues. The CDR3 reads CASSTQTNTEAFF.

This clonotype is deemed medium-sized (0.01 to 0.1%) by its frequency. The rearrangement uses TRBV20-1 and TRBJ2-7; TCRdb indicates TRBD2, and absent DNA this call remains unverified. The germline V gene encodes CDR1 DFQATT and CDR2 SNEGSKA (reference sequence). The CDR3 runs 14 residues. Here the CDR3 reads CSANGLAGSFEQYF.

This clonotype is called medium-sized based on its frequency. This chain connects TRBV12-3 or TRBV12-4 to TRBJ1-6. The CDR3 sequence is 16 residues long. This CDR3 is CASSFLAGGSNSPLHF.

The chain's CDR3 is CASSQWFLGLAGVGNEQFF. The V and J genes are TRBV4-3 and TRBJ2-1; no DNA is available, so the TRBD2 call from TCRdb remains unchecked. The CDR3 covers 19 residues. Germline V gives CDR1 LGHNA, CDR2 YSLEER.

Its frequency marks this clonotype as medium-sized. V and J are TRBV7-2 and TRBJ2-5; the D call of TRBD1 rests on TCRdb alone, since no DNA is present to check it. This CDR3 contains 15 residues. Germline V gene sequence: CDR1 SGHTA, CDR2 FQGNSA. The CDR3: CASSIGTALQETQYF.

This clonotype is called medium-sized based on its frequency. The V gene is TRBV4-2, the J gene TRBJ1-3; without DNA, the TCRdb call of TRBD1 cannot be checked. This CDR3 contains 16 residues. The V gene's germline CDR1 is LGHNA and CDR2 YNFKEQ. The CDR3 sequence: CASSRTGQDSGNTIYF.

This clonotype is large by frequency. V gene TRBV5-1 combines with J gene TRBJ1-1; TCRdb gives TRBD1 as the D gene, but with no DNA this cannot be confirmed. CDR1 and CDR2 from the germline V gene are SGHRS and YFSETQ. This CDR3 comprises 13 residues. Here the CDR3 reads CASSLNQGTEAFF.

The chain links TRBV6-5 to TRBJ1-4; TCRdb indicates TRBD1, and absent DNA this call remains unverified. CDR3 length: 14 residues. CDR1 MNHEY and CDR2 SVGAGI come from the germline V gene. This CDR3 is CASKQGSGNEKLFF.

This clonotype is deemed medium-sized (0.01 to 0.1%) by its frequency. The genes are TRBV7-7 and TRBJ2-2; TCRdb gives TRBD1 as the D gene, but with no DNA this cannot be confirmed. The CDR3 is made up of 14 amino acids. CDR1 is SSHAT, CDR2 FNYEAQ, per germline (reference sequence). The CDR3 region is CASSYDRGAGELFF.